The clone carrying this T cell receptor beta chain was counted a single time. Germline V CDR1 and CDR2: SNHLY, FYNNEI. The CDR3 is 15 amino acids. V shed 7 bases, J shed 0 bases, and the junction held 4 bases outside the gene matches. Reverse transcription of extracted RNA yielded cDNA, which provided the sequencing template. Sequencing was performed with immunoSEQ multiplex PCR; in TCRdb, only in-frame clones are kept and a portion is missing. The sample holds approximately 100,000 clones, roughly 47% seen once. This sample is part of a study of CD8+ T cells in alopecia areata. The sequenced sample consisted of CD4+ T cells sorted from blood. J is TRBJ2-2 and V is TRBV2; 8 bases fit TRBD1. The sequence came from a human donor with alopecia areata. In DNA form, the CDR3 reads TGTGCCAGCATAAAGGACAGGGCGAACACCGGGGAGCTGTTTTTT. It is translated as CASIKDRANTGELFF.